One sample yielded the 29 T cell receptor beta chains listed below, sequenced in a study of blood T cell repertoires in COVID-19. TCRdb's copy holds only in-frame clones and misses some; the assay was immunoSEQ multiplex PCR. Here the sample spans hundreds of thousands of clones, about four fifths being singletons. Material for sequencing was peripheral blood. The receptors stem from a woman of 80 years or more with COVID-19, enrolled during active disease.

The chain employs TRBV5-6 and TRBJ1-5; TRBD1 agrees at 9 bases. The germline gives CDR1 SGHDT, CDR2 YYEEEE. The CDR3 is made up of 16 amino acids. The V gene end was trimmed by 1 base and the J gene end by 4 bases; junction bases not matched to a gene: 6. The CDR3 bases are TGTGCCAGCAGCTTGTCGCGGGACAGGGTTAATCAGCCCCAGCATTTT. It encodes CASSLSRDRVNQPQHF.

V and J are TRBV6-6 and TRBJ1-3; 9 bases are shared with TRBD1. Germline values: CDR1 MNHNY, CDR2 SVGAGI (reference sequence). The CDR3 totals 16 residues. Unmatched junction bases numbered 5, after V lost 5 bases and J lost 0 bases. The CDR3 here is CASSPGTGTSGNTIYF. The CDR3 DNA is TGTGCCAGCAGTCCCGGGACAGGGACCTCTGGAAACACCATATATTTT.

The chain recombines TRBV6-2 or TRBV6-3 with TRBJ2-1; D unclear. The CDR3 runs 17 residues. Trimming took off 0 bases at V and 6 bases at J, with 18 bases between the two ends. Germline V CDR1 and CDR2: MNHEY, SVGEGT. The CDR3 region has the DNA TGTGCCAGCAGTTACTCGAGGAGTAGCAACTCCCCCAATGAGCAGTTCTTC. This encodes CASSYSRSSNSPNEQFF.

J is TRBJ1-2 and V is TRBV19; TRBD1 might be the D (6 bases). V gave up 9 bases and J gave up 4 bases, with 24 bases separating them. The V gene's germline CDR1 is LNHDA and CDR2 SQIVND (reference sequence). The CDR3 extends over 16 amino acids. The CDR3 DNA reads as TGTGCCAGCCTCCCTCGATCAGGGGCTGGAAGCTATGGCTACACCTTC. This codes for CASLPRSGAGSYGYTF.

The gene calls are TRBV4-2 and TRBJ1-5, with unresolved D. Trimming shortened V by 0 bases and J by 2 bases, and 14 bases separated the two germline ends. The CDR3 extends over 17 amino acids. Germline assignment: CDR1 LGHNA and CDR2 YNFKEQ. The CDR3 is CASSQDNEGFGNQPQHF. Written as DNA, the CDR3 is TGTGCCAGCAGCCAAGATAATGAGGGATTTGGCAATCAGCCCCAGCATTTT.

This rearrangement joins TRBV7-2 to TRBJ2-7; D possibly corresponds to TRBD1 (5 bases). CDR1 is SGHTA, CDR2 FQGNSA, per germline. The CDR3 has 13 amino acids. V was pared by 4 bases and J by 4 bases, with 11 bases between. CDR3 sequence reads: CASSSRQTYEQYF. CDR3 coding DNA: TGTGCCAGCAGCTCACGACAGACTTACGAGCAGTACTTC.

This clone came up once. The rearrangement joins TRBV6-5 to TRBJ1-2; TRBD1 is a possible D gene (6 bases). Germline V CDR1 and CDR2: MNHEY, SVGAGI. This CDR3 is 16 amino acids long. V lost 0 bases and J 8 bases, leaving 19 bases between the germline ends. The CDR3 region is CASSYSKVSGHVGYTF. In nucleotides, the CDR3 is TGTGCCAGCAGTTACTCGAAGGTATCGGGACATGTGGGCTACACCTTC.

The chain couples TRBV5-1 to TRBJ1-4, with 10 bases that match TRBD1. With 4 bases clipped from V and 8 bases from J, the junction kept 5 bases outside the gene matches. Germline V gives CDR1 SGHRS, CDR2 YFSETQ. The CDR3 consists of 14 residues. The chain's CDR3 is CASSLGQGVEKLFF. The CDR3 DNA reads as TGCGCCAGCAGCCTAGGACAGGGGGTAGAAAAACTGTTTTTT.

This chain joins TRBV18 and TRBJ2-3; 8 bases line up with TRBD2. The ends lost 6 bases at V and 3 bases at J; junction bases unmatched: 2. CDR1 KGHSH and CDR2 LQKENI come from the germline V gene. The CDR3 is 13 residues long. The CDR3 loop reads CASSAGGTDTQYF. The CDR3 DNA is TGTGCCAGCTCGGCGGGAGGTACAGATACGCAGTATTTT.

The chain is built from TRBV18 and TRBJ2-3; tentative D call: TRBD2 (6 bases). V lost 6 bases and J 6 bases, leaving 19 bases between the germline ends. This CDR3 spans 15 amino acids. Germline CDR1 KGHSH, CDR2 LQKENI. The CDR3 spells CASSPLATGEDTQYF. The CDR3 bases are TGTGCCAGCTCCCCCCTGGCCACGGGGGAGGATACGCAGTATTTT.

J is TRBJ2-3 and V is TRBV21-1; the table's D call of TRBD1 was not tested on the DNA. TRBV21-1 is a documented pseudogene. This CDR3 is 14 amino acids long. The CDR3 protein is CASTGDSGTDTQYF. CDR3 DNA: TGTGCCAGCACCGGGGACAGTGGCACAGATACGCAGTATTTT.

The chain couples TRBV10-3 to TRBJ1-4; the D is unclear. V was pared by 8 bases and J by 0 bases, with 10 bases between. The CDR3 is 14 amino acids. Germline V lookup: CDR1 ENHRY, CDR2 SYGVKD. The CDR3 bases are TGTGCCATCTGCCTAAGAACAACTAATGAAAAACTGTTTTTT. Translation: CAICLRTTNEKLFF.

The gene calls are TRBV4-2 and TRBJ1-1; weak D call: TRBD1 (5 bases). Trimming removed 0 bases from V and 3 bases from J, with 8 bases in between. This CDR3 spans 14 amino acids. The germline CDR1 and CDR2 sequences are LGHNA and YNFKEQ. The CDR3 spells CASSQEAGYTEAFF. The CDR3, as DNA: TGTGCCAGCAGCCAAGAGGCAGGGTACACTGAAGCTTTCTTT.

The chain uses TRBV21-1 and TRBJ1-2; TRBD1, the D gene given by the table, was not confirmed from the DNA. TRBV21-1 is listed as a pseudogene. The CDR3 runs 14 residues. Written as DNA, the CDR3 is TGTGCCAGCAGCAAAGGCAGGGAAGCCTATGGCTACACCTTC. Translated, it gives CASSKGREAYGYTF.

The chain has TRBV2 and TRBJ2-7; D is uncertain. Germline lookup yields CDR1 SNHLY and CDR2 FYNNEI. V was clipped by 10 bases and J by 10 bases, with 14 bases between them. The CDR3 totals 10 residues. CDR3 bases: TGTGCCATCACAGTGTTCCGACAGTACTTC. Amino acid sequence: CAITVFRQYF.

This rearrangement joins TRBV6-5 to TRBJ1-6, with 9 bases fitting TRBD1. Trimming removed 7 bases from V and 13 bases from J; junction bases left unmatched: 11. Germline V lookup: CDR1 MNHEY, CDR2 SVGAGI. This CDR3 spans 14 amino acids. CDR3 amino acids: CASTTGGGGSPLHF. The CDR3 nucleotides are TGTGCCAGCACCACAGGGGGCGGCGGGTCGCCCCTCCACTTT.

This rearrangement joins TRBV3-1 (or the pseudogene TRBV3-2) to TRBJ2-2; D is perhaps TRBD1 (6 bases). CDR1 is LGHDT, CDR2 YNNKEL, per germline (reference sequence). Deletions cut 6 bases from V and 4 bases from J, with 12 bases between. This CDR3 contains 14 residues. The CDR3 sequence is CASSYRASTGELFF. The CDR3 bases are TGTGCCAGCAGTTACAGGGCCAGCACCGGGGAGCTGTTTTTT.

The gene calls are TRBV5-1 and TRBJ2-1; 12 positions match TRBD1. The CDR3 totals 16 residues. J lost 7 bases, V lost 4 bases, and 9 bases had no gene match. The germline gives CDR1 SGHRS, CDR2 YFSETQ. CDR3 nucleotide sequence: TGCGCCAGCAGCCCGGCCGGGACAGGGGGCCAGAATGAGCAGTTCTTC. Translation: CASSPAGTGGQNEQFF.

The genes are TRBV5-1 and TRBJ1-4, with a possible D match to TRBD1 (6 bases). The germline gives CDR1 SGHRS, CDR2 YFSETQ. The CDR3 has 13 amino acids. Trimming took off 0 bases at V and 8 bases at J, with 8 bases between the two ends. The chain's CDR3 is CASSLGDREKLFF. Written as DNA, the CDR3 is TGCGCCAGCAGCTTGGGAGACAGGGAAAAACTGTTTTTT. The full variable domain, in which reference TRBV5-1 and TRBJ1-4 provide the parts outside the CDR3, is KAGVTQTPRYLIKTRGQQVTLSCSPISGHRSVSWYQQTPGQGLQFLFEYFSETQRNKGNFPGRFSGRQFSNSRSEMNVSTLELGDSALYLCASSLGDREKLFFGSGTQLSVL.

The chain has TRBV4-1 and TRBJ2-7; D is perhaps TRBD2 (5 bases). Germline values: CDR1 MGHRA, CDR2 YSYEKL. Trimming took 0 bases from V and 4 from J, leaving 13 bases between them. The length of the CDR3 is 15 residues. CDR3: CASSQEEDSGYEQYF. CDR3 in DNA: TGCGCCAGCAGCCAAGAGGAGGACTCCGGATACGAGCAGTACTTC.

The chain carries TRBV2 and TRBJ1-3, with a possible D match to TRBD1 (5 bases). CDR3 length: 15 residues. Germline V lookup: CDR1 SNHLY, CDR2 FYNNEI. Trimming pared 7 bases from V and 1 base from J, leaving 14 bases between. The CDR3 DNA follows: TGTGCCAGCACTCCATCGCGGGGGTCTGGAAACACCATATATTTT. It yields the protein CASTPSRGSGNTIYF. Supplemented by reference TRBV2 and TRBJ1-3, the full variable domain reads EPEVTQTPSHQVTQMGQEVILRCVPISNHLYFYWYRQILGQKVEFLVSFYNNEISEKSEIFDDQFSVERPDGSNFTLKIRSTKLEDSAMYFCASTPSRGSGNTIYFGEGSWLTVV.

The CDR3 DNA reads as TGTGCCAGCAGTCCCCTACAGGGCCAAAACACTGAAGCTTTCTTT. Translation gives CASSPLQGQNTEAFF. The chain is built from TRBV27 and TRBJ1-1; TRBD1 might be the D (6 bases). Germline lookup yields CDR1 MNHEY and CDR2 SMNVEV (reference sequence). V lost 5 bases to trimming and J lost 2 bases, with 15 bases between them. The CDR3 is 15 amino acids.

About this clone itself: A read error may produce the germline difference seen at one junction end. In nucleotides, the CDR3 is TGTGCCAGCCGTTTCGGGGGGTCTGGGGCCAACGTCCTGACTTTC. This gives the protein CASRFGGSGANVLTF. V is TRBV28 and J is TRBJ2-6; 7 bases are a match to TRBD2. The germline V gene has CDR1 MDHEN and CDR2 SYDVKM. There are 15 residues in the CDR3. The full variable domain, in which reference TRBV28 and TRBJ2-6 provide the parts outside the CDR3, is DVKVTQSSRYLVKRTGEKVFLECVQDMDHENMFWYRQDPGLGLRLIYFSYDVKMKEKGDIPEGYSVSREKKERFSLILESASTNQTSMYLCASRFGGSGANVLTFGAGSRLTVL.

The rearrangement links TRBV11-2 to TRBJ1-1; 7 bases are shared with TRBD1. The CDR3 covers 14 residues. J gave up 5 bases and V 5 bases, and 8 bases lay outside the gene matches. The germline V gene encodes CDR1 SGHAT and CDR2 FQNNGV. The chain's CDR3 is CASSRVSGGTEAFF. CDR3 bases: TGTGCCAGCAGCCGCGTGTCAGGGGGAACTGAAGCTTTCTTT.

This rearrangement joins TRBV11-2 to TRBJ1-4; a possible D gene is TRBD1 (5 bases). Germline values: CDR1 SGHAT, CDR2 FQNNGV. CDR3 length equals 16 residues. Trimming shortened V by 3 bases and J by 0 bases, and 11 bases separated the two germline ends. In DNA form, the CDR3 reads TGTGCCAGCAGCTTGACAGCTGTAGCAACTAATGAAAAACTGTTTTTT. The encoded protein is CASSLTAVATNEKLFF. The full variable domain, rest sourced from reference TRBV11-2 and TRBJ1-4, is EAGVAQSPRYKIIEKRQSVAFWCNPISGHATLYWYQQILGQGPKLLIQFQNNGVVDDSQLPKDRFSAERLKGVDSTLKIQPAKLEDSAVYLCASSLTAVATNEKLFFGSGTQLSVL.

The chain is built from TRBV5-8 and TRBJ2-1; the match to TRBD1 covers 9 bases. Germline V gives CDR1 SGHTS, CDR2 YDEGEE. CDR3 length: 17 residues. V was pared by 1 base and J by 4 bases, with 9 bases of the junction left unmatched. The CDR3 spells CASSLWGQGYSYNEQFF. CDR3 nucleotide sequence: TGTGCCAGCAGCTTGTGGGGACAGGGTTACTCGTACAATGAGCAGTTCTTC.

The chain recombines TRBV6-6 with TRBJ2-7; the D gene is possibly TRBD2 (5 bases). Trimming removed 6 bases from V and 1 base from J, with 7 bases in between. The CDR3 spans 12 residues. Germline V gene lookup returns CDR1 MNHNY and CDR2 SVGAGI (reference sequence). Here the CDR3 reads CASRPGSYEQYF. The CDR3 region has the DNA TGTGCCAGCAGACCGGGGTCCTACGAGCAGTACTTC.

The chain joins TRBV7-2 to TRBJ2-1, with 7 bases identical to TRBD1. The CDR3 consists of 16 residues. Trimming removed 6 bases from V and 5 bases from J; junction bases left unmatched: 13. Germline CDR1 is SGHTA and CDR2 is FQGNSA. CDR3 bases: TGTGCCAGCAGTTCCGCCCCTCTACAGGGGAACAATGAGCAGTTCTTC. This sequence encodes CASSSAPLQGNNEQFF.

This clone was observed a single time. The J gene is TRBJ2-2, the V gene TRBV9, with a possible D match to TRBD1 (6 bases). Germline lookup yields CDR1 SGDLS and CDR2 YYNGEE. CDR3 length equals 16 residues. V shed 2 bases and J shed 4 bases, with 15 bases lying between them. CDR3 DNA sequence: TGTGCCAGCAGCGTGCCCCACGGACAGCGCACCGGGGAGCTGTTTTTT. Its translation: CASSVPHGQRTGELFF.